This is a list of T cell receptor beta chains from one sample in a study of cytomegalovirus exposure and HLA in healthy donors. The repertoire was sequenced with immunoSEQ multiplex PCR; TCRdb's copy has only in-frame clones and lacks some. The sample yields about 160,000 clones, around nine tenths seen once. The sequenced sample consisted of PBMCs. The origin of the receptors is a man aged 18 to 35 in good health and CMV-seropositive. CDR3s include the opening cysteine and the closing phenylalanine or tryptophan. The D gene is left open where the match is weak. Clone size is given for some rows only: seen once, a few or many times, or a class if the clone is expanded.

j_gene,v_gene,d_gene,abundance,CDR3aa,CDR3nt
TRBJ1-3,TRBV6-1,-,-,CASSTWPSGNTIYF,TGTGCCAGCAGTACGTGGCCATCTGGAAACACCATATATTTT
TRBJ1-1,TRBV2,TRBD1,-,CASRRTGMRAFF,TGTGCCAGCAGAAGGACAGGGATGAGAGCTTTCTTT
TRBJ2-1,TRBV2,TRBD2,-,CASSIKREPSLWDEQFF,TGTGCCAGCAGTATTAAGCGGGAGCCGAGCCTTTGGGATGAGCAGTTCTTC
TRBJ2-1,TRBV19,-,-,CASSINGVSGNEQFF,TGTGCCAGTAGTATAAACGGGGTCTCCGGCAATGAGCAGTTCTTC
TRBJ2-3,TRBV29-1,TRBD1,-,CSVEPGGRTDTQYF,TGCAGCGTTGAACCAGGGGGCCGGACAGATACGCAGTATTTT
TRBJ2-7,TRBV28,TRBD1,-,CASSSGQPYEQYF,TGTGCCAGCAGTTCGGGACAGCCCTACGAGCAGTACTTC
TRBJ2-1,TRBV7-3,TRBD2,-,CASSFLLAGVNEQFF,TGTGCCAGCAGCTTCCTCCTAGCGGGAGTTAATGAGCAGTTCTTC
TRBJ2-5,TRBV28,TRBD1,-,CASNSGTGAQGRAQYF,TGTGCCAGCAATTCCGGGACAGGTGCCCAGGGTAGGGCCCAGTACTTC
TRBJ2-4,TRBV4-1,TRBD1,-,CASSQAGTGASGTNIQYF,TGCGCCAGCAGCCAGGCCGGGACAGGGGCTTCTGGGACAAACATTCAGTACTTC
TRBJ2-1,TRBV6-5,TRBD2,-,CASSYSRLAGGPTFF,TGTGCCAGCAGTTACTCTAGACTAGCGGGAGGGCCTACCTTCTTC
TRBJ2-6,TRBV28,TRBD1,once,CASSLQGALRSSGANVLTF,TGTGCCAGCAGCCTACAGGGGGCGCTTCGAAGCTCTGGGGCCAACGTCCTGACTTTC
TRBJ2-1,TRBV5-1,TRBD2,-,CASSYGTSGYNEQFF,TGCGCCAGCAGCTATGGGACTAGCGGTTACAATGAGCAGTTCTTC
TRBJ1-3,TRBV28,-,-,CASSNNPGSRGGNTIYF,TGTGCCAGCAGTAACAACCCGGGATCCCGTGGTGGAAACACCATATATTTT
TRBJ1-3,TRBV4-1,TRBD1,-,CASSRQGGNTIYF,TGCGCCAGCAGCCGACAGGGTGGAAACACCATATATTTT
TRBJ1-1,TRBV4-1,-,-,CASSLTGSPSNTEAFF,TGCGCCAGCAGTTTAACAGGGTCCCCTTCGAACACTGAAGCTTTCTTT
TRBJ1-1,TRBV19,-,-,CASTPGFLNTEAFF,TGTGCCAGTACTCCAGGGTTTTTGAACACTGAAGCTTTCTTT
TRBJ2-7,TRBV11-1,-,-,CASSLRLHGEQYF,TGTGCCAGCAGCTTACGACTCCACGGCGAGCAGTACTTC
TRBJ2-1,TRBV5-1,TRBD1,-,CASSYLDRGDEQFF,TGCGCCAGCAGCTACCTGGACAGGGGCGATGAGCAGTTCTTC
TRBJ2-6,TRBV19,TRBD1,-,CAVSPGQASGANVLTF,TGTGCCGTTAGTCCGGGACAGGCTTCTGGGGCCAACGTCCTGACTTTC
TRBJ2-7,TRBV6-1,-,-,CASEVRTNSYEQYF,TGTGCCAGCGAGGTGCGAACGAACTCCTACGAGCAGTACTTC
TRBJ2-1,TRBV29-1,-,-,CSVVEQSSYNEQFF,TGCAGCGTTGTCGAACAGAGCTCCTACAATGAGCAGTTCTTC
TRBJ2-3,TRBV4-1,TRBD2,-,CASSQVGRELADTQYF,TGCGCCAGCAGCCAAGTTGGGCGGGAGTTGGCAGATACGCAGTATTTT
TRBJ1-5,TRBV7-2,-,few,CASSARAGAQPQHF,TGTGCCAGCAGCGCCCGAGCGGGGGCACAGCCCCAGCATTTT
TRBJ1-1,TRBV29-1,-,-,CSAGELTEAFF,TGCAGCGCAGGGGAACTCACTGAAGCTTTCTTT
TRBJ1-2,TRBV7-9,TRBD1,few,CASSSTGNYYGYTF,TGTGCCAGCAGCTCGACAGGGAACTACTATGGCTACACCTTC
TRBJ1-2,TRBV29-1,TRBD1,-,CSALQGGTVDGYTF,TGCAGCGCCCTACAGGGGGGTACGGTCGATGGCTACACCTTC
TRBJ1-5,TRBV2,-,once,CASGAYSNQPQHF,TGTGCCAGCGGGGCATATAGCAATCAGCCCCAGCATTTT
TRBJ1-1,TRBV21-1,-,-,CASSRTLDREYTEAFF,TGTGCCAGCAGCAGAACCCTCGACAGGGAGTACACTGAAGCTTTCTTT
TRBJ2-7,TRBV4-2,TRBD2,-,CASSQEGLAGYYEQYF,TGTGCCAGCAGCCAAGAAGGACTAGCGGGTTACTACGAGCAGTACTTC
TRBJ1-1,TRBV10-3,TRBD1,-,CAISPTGVVREAFF,TGTGCCATCAGCCCTACAGGGGTTGTTCGCGAAGCTTTCTTT
TRBJ2-3,TRBV2,TRBD2,-,CASSYSGSVTDTQYF,TGTGCCAGCAGTTATAGCGGGAGTGTCACAGATACGCAGTATTTT
TRBJ2-7,TRBV27,TRBD2,-,CASSLTILAGGAYEQYF,TGTGCCAGCAGCCTCACCATTCTAGCGGGAGGGGCCTACGAGCAGTACTTC
TRBJ2-1,TRBV6-6,TRBD2,-,CASSRISGSIDNEQFF,TGTGCCAGCAGTAGAATTAGCGGGAGCATCGACAATGAGCAGTTCTTC
TRBJ2-5,TRBV18,-,-,CASSPEKVQETQYF,TGTGCCAGCTCACCGGAGAAGGTTCAAGAGACCCAGTACTTC
TRBJ2-1,TRBV7-8,-,-,CASSLAGETYNEQFF,TGTGCCAGCAGCTTAGCGGGAGAAACCTACAATGAGCAGTTCTTC
TRBJ2-1,TRBV2,TRBD2,-,CASRKELGLAGANNEQFF,TGTGCCAGCAGAAAAGAGCTGGGACTAGCGGGAGCTAACAATGAGCAGTTCTTC
TRBJ2-1,TRBV27,-,-,CASSGNREQFF,TGTGCCAGCAGTGGAAACAGGGAGCAGTTCTTC
TRBJ2-7,TRBV7-2,-,-,CASRESTGNSYEQYF,TGTGCCAGCAGGGAGTCGACAGGCAACTCCTACGAGCAGTACTTC
TRBJ1-1,TRBV6-5,TRBD1,-,CASIPGTGINTEAFF,TGTGCCAGCATCCCCGGGACAGGGATCAACACTGAAGCTTTCTTT
TRBJ1-2,TRBV19,-,-,CASSIDPREVYGYTF,TGTGCCAGTAGTATAGATCCCAGGGAGGTCTATGGCTACACCTTC
TRBJ1-1,TRBV13,-,-,CASSLGGHLNTEAFF,TGTGCCAGCAGCTTAGGCGGACACCTGAACACTGAAGCTTTCTTT
TRBJ2-5,TRBV7-9,TRBD1,-,CASSAYRDRQETQYF,TGTGCCAGCAGCGCGTACCGGGACAGACAAGAGACCCAGTACTTC